The T cell receptor (beta chain) under discussion was sequenced for a study of T cells in Graves' hyperthyroidism and ophthalmopathy. RNA transcripts provided the source from which TCR beta CDR3 regions were amplified. TCR CDR3 underwent first-round RT-PCR with the HTBI primer set. TCRdb called the multiplex PCR reads again in MiXCR, with one record for every CDR3 protein. This table has over 250,000 distinct CDR3 sequences, roughly 22% appearing once. With 4 bases removed from V and 5 bases from J, the gap between germline ends came to 11 bases. CDR3 length equals 14 residues. Germline assignment: CDR1 KGHDR and CDR2 SFDVKD.

This TCR was recovered from a man aged 30 to 39 with Graves' ophthalmopathy. The V and J genes are TRBV24-1 and TRBJ1-5; D might be TRBD1 (5 bases). The sequencing sample was made of blood. The CDR3 DNA follows: TGTGCCACCAGTGACGGGGCCAGGGATCAGCCCCAGCATTTT. This encodes CATSDGARDQPQHF.